The text below deals with one T cell receptor beta chain. Its antigen is not yet known. No base quality information exists; no much larger clone differs at one position. This specimen belongs to a study of cytomegalovirus exposure and HLA in healthy donors (dated by TCRdb to between 2016 and 2019). Some background on the complete study: An earlier analysis of roughly 610 of the donors reported about 300 Gb of sequence data and 95 million to 130 million unique TCR beta sequences obtained from around 180 million T cells. An early release covering around 630 HLA-typed donors comprised approximately 290 gigabases of sequencing data and 85 million to 100 million unique TCR sequences. Among the approximately 430 genotyped donors, 75% to 90% belonged to the genetic ancestry cluster associated with self-reported Caucasian donors. The aim of the study was to test whether cataloging public T cell receptors could identify signatures of past pathogen exposure. Using immunosequencing, the study profiled T cell repertoires from about 620 subjects and related those repertoires to cytomegalovirus serostatus. Besides the first cohort of 500 to 700 subjects, a separate validation cohort made up of 120 different subjects was used. To predict cytomegalovirus infection status, the study combined high-throughput TCR immunosequencing, statistical association of individual TCRs with disease status, and machine learning. A later analysis re-examined previously published TCR beta repertoires from several hundred donors and added high-resolution HLA genotyping to investigate patterns of TCR occurrence. In the later analysis, no new phenotypic data were used to find candidate immune exposures; instead, reliance was placed on TCR beta sequences and their occurrence across donors. To decide whether each TCR beta V gene segment behaved as functional or pseudogenic, an earlier analysis of fewer than 750 of the donors relied on high-throughput TCR beta sequencing. Donor age, sex, ethnicity and CMV serostatus were compiled together with the repertoire data. A later genetic analysis used genome-wide SNP genotypes for about 65% of the 666 donors, treating that subset as a discovery cohort. Every repertoire in the discovery cohort had been generated on one and the same sequencing platform. Class I and class II HLA loci were covered by the typing at four-digit resolution. Typing coverage varied by locus: roughly 620-640 donors for A, B, C, DRB1 and DQB1; roughly 510 for DQA1; about 600 for DPA1; more than 450 for DPB1. Four to six DR-DQ haplotypes were handled as single units for association and clustering because linkage in the cohort was strong. On average, over 200,000 unique TCR beta nucleotide sequences were sequenced per donor among 350 to 400 genotyped donors of the cohort, with roughly 19% of those sequences being non-productive. Study-wide findings and limitations: A later analysis found that HLA-associated TCR beta chains were more clonally expanded and had lower generation probabilities than equally common non-associated chains. When HLA alleles, especially DR and DQ, strongly co-occurred, attributing TCR associations to individual alleles was difficult. According to a later analysis, parvovirus B19, influenza, CMV and Epstein-Barr virus appeared linked to several top co-occurrence clusters. A further reported finding was that TCR beta sequences accurately predicted the HLA-A and HLA-B alleles for most subjects in the first cohort. The classifier was reported to diagnose cytomegalovirus status with high specificity and sensitivity in both the original cohort and the validation cohort. In a later analysis, most CMV-associated TCR beta chains were found to appear HLA-restricted, with HLA associations seemingly driven largely by CMV exposure. A few of the identified cytomegalovirus-associated TCR beta chains were confirmed in vitro to be specific for cytomegalovirus antigens. Linkage disequilibrium might explain the correlated functional status among segregating V segments, but an unknown experimental factor could not be ruled out. A group of highly shared sequence variants was considered likely to be a technical artifact of the sequencing pipeline. The earlier analysis of about 600 of the donors excluded 15 to 20 rarely observed V segments, including chromosome 9 orphons, because counts were too low. Sequencing depth was assumed to be roughly uniform across donors in the presence/absence analyses, though that assumption may not hold. The authors suggested that the approach could potentially be extended to other disease states and immunological phenotypes. Because HLA typing was unavailable for some donors at each locus, only the typed subset was used in association tests. An association between a missense DCLRE1C variant and V-gene and J-gene trimming of TCR beta chains was found in a later genetic analysis and replicated in an independent cohort. For the cohort, immune exposure information was limited to CMV serostatus. The cohort was sequenced for TCR beta chains only, and without alpha or paired-chain data the features that could be detected were limited. Some IMGT-functional V segments, including TRBV6-2 and TRBV6-3, could not be distinguished by the 87-base-pair reads and were therefore excluded. Across donors, most TCR sequences were observed very rarely, whereas some public TCRs were present in many individuals. Specific HLA alleles were associated with 16,951 TCR beta sequences at a false discovery rate of 0.05 in a later analysis. In a later analysis, the rate of TCR association differed among HLA loci, with DRB1 alleles having the most associated TCRs and HLA-C alleles having the fewest. In a later genetic analysis, fewer N-insertions in productive TCRs were reported among donors in an Asian-associated ancestry cluster than the roughly 700-donor mean. The study listed 150 to 200 TCR beta chains as associated with cytomegalovirus. In an earlier analysis of fewer than 750 of the donors, most TCR beta V segments were observed in productive rearrangements about 87% or about 30% of the time, broadly matching IMGT annotations.

In total, more than 500 healthy bone marrow donors made up the cohort. At the time of sampling, all cohort members were nominally healthy, though unrecorded immune exposures were likely present. The donor tested CMV seropositive and was one of the 289 seropositive cohort members. A peripheral blood sample was collected from each donor, and TCR beta sequencing was performed on peripheral blood mononuclear cells. Genomic DNA extraction from the blood cell samples was performed with the Qiagen DNeasy Blood Extraction Kit. Spanning cysteine to phenylalanine, the CDR3 consists of 18 amino acids. CDR3 DNA is the only sequence kept; it has 54 bases, read in frame from the first base. The germline V gene supplies CDR1 LGHNA and CDR2 YNFKEQ. V lost 1 base and J lost 0 bases, and the count of bases not matched to a germline gene is 8. The library was built by means of the immunoSEQ multiplex PCR assay. The multiplex PCR relied on a mix of 60 forward primers for TCR Vbeta segments and 13 reverse primers for TCR Jbeta segments. A multiplex PCR assay on genomic DNA amplified the CDR3 region of rearranged TCR beta genes. The Illumina HiSeq System was used to sequence the amplified TCR beta libraries as 87-base-pair reads. Per the original workflow: In a later analysis, some 80 million unique TCR beta chains were counted across the 690 or so repertoires, and around 10 million of these chains were shared by at least two donors. A nearest-neighbor algorithm error-corrected the raw reads and collapsed the reads into unique sequences, merging closely related sequences to remove PCR and sequencing errors. To assign V, D and J gene segments, CDR3 sequences were aligned to IMGT reference sequences. For a sequence to be retained, a match of at least six nucleotides was required to both a V gene segment and a J gene segment. Rearrangements were classified as productive when the CDR3 lacked stop codons and remained in frame with V and J, and all other rearrangements were classified as non-productive. Following IMGT convention, CDR3 was defined as the stretch from the second conserved V-encoded cysteine up to the conserved J-encoded phenylalanine. The earlier analysis of 450 to 750 of the donors excluded any sequence lacking an unambiguous match to a single V gene segment. An earlier analysis of 587 of the donors classified V segments as functional when productive rearrangements were above 56.7% and as segregating when the standard deviation between donors was above 5%. To diagnose cytomegalovirus status from the catalog of TCR beta chain sequences, a statistical classification framework was built. A later analysis assigned V and J genes by comparing TCR nucleotide sequences with IMGT/GENE-DB human TR gene sequences. In a later analysis, CDR3 sequences and most-parsimonious VDJ recombination scenarios were assigned using the TCRdist pipeline. In a later analysis, every TCR beta chain was defined by the combination of its CDR3 amino acid sequence and its V-gene family, and reads without a unique V-gene family were dropped. As a way to deal with suspected cross-contamination and a sequencing artifact, a later analysis dropped 450 to 600 nucleotide sequences that were highly shared and had low generation probability. In a later analysis, a clonal expansion index for each public chain was calculated from normalized within-repertoire ranks of inferred template counts. In a later analysis, generation probabilities were computed using a VDJ recombination model fitted to out-of-frame rearrangements, and the results were checked against IGoR. A later analysis scored TCR-TCR, TCR-HLA and TCR-CMV co-occurrence with hypergeometric tests, applying a repertoire-size bias correction to TCR pairs. False discovery rates were estimated in a later analysis by permuting HLA or CMV assignments 20 times. In a later analysis, co-occurring TCRs were grouped using DBSCAN, with TCRdist sequence similarity added in when clustering inside HLA-allele-positive subsets. Co-occurrence clustering excluded repertoires with fewer than 30,000 or more than 120,000 public chains, plus five with anomalous nucleotide sharing. TCRdb carries this immuneACCESS record with in-frame sequences only. Its versions omit some clonotypes, under half of them owing to an unresolved V gene in the studies checked, with the rest unexplained. The D gene and trimming were derived from the DNA, and the V and J assignments and clone size from that table. This sample comprises around 200,000 clones, 77% of them detected only once. Less than 4.5% of the sample goes to the ten largest clones.

Specimen: PBMCs. This sequence originates from a woman aged 60 to 75 in good health and CMV-seropositive. This receptor chain uses TRBV4-2 and TRBJ2-7; TRBD2 fits 11 bases in the junction. The CDR3 here reads CASSQVGSGGASSYEQYF. The nucleotide sequence reads TGTGCCAGCAGCCAAGTAGGTAGCGGGGGGGCGAGCTCCTACGAGCAGTACTTC.